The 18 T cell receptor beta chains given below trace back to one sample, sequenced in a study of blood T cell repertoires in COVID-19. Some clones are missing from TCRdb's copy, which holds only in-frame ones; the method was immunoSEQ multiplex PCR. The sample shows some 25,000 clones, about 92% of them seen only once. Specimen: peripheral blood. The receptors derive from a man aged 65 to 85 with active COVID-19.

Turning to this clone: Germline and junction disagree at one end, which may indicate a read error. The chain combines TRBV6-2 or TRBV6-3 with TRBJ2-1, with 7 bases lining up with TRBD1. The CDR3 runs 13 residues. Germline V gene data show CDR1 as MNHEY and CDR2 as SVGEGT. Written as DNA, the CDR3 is TGTGCCGGCAGCCCCACAGGGGTCAATGAGCAGTTCTTC. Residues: CAGSPTGVNEQFF.

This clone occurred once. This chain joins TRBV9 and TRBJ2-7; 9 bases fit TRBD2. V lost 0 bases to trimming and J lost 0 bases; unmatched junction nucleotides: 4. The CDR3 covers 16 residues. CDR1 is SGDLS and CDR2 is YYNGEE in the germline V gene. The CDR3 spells CASSVVGTSTSYEQYF. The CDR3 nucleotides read TGTGCCAGCAGCGTAGTCGGGACTAGCACCTCCTACGAGCAGTACTTC.

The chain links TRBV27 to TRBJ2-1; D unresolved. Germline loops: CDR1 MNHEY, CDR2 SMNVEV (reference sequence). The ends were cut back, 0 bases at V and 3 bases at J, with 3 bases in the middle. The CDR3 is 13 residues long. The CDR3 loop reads CASSLSHYNEQFF. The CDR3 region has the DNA TGTGCCAGCAGTTTATCACACTACAATGAGCAGTTCTTC.

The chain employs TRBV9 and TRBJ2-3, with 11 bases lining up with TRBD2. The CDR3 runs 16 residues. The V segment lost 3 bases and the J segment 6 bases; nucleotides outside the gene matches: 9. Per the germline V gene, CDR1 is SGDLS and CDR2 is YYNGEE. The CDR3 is CASSASLAGGQDTQYF. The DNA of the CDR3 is TGTGCCAGCAGCGCTTCCCTAGCGGGGGGCCAGGATACGCAGTATTTT.

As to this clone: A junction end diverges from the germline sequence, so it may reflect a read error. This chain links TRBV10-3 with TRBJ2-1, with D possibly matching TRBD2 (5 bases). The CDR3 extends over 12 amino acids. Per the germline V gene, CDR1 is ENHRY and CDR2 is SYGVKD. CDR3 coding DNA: TGTGCCGTCAGTGGAGGAAGCAATGAGCAGTTCTTC. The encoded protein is CAVSGGSNEQFF.

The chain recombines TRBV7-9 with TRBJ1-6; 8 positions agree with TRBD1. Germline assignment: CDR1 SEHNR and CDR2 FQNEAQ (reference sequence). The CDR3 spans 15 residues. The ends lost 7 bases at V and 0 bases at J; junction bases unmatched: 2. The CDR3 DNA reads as TGTGCCAGCAACAGGGGGAGCTCCTATAATTCACCCCTCCACTTT. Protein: CASNRGSSYNSPLHF.

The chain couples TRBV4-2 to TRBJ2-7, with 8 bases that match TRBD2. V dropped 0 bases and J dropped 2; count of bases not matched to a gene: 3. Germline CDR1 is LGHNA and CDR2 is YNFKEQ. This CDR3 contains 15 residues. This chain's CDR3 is CASSQELAVPYEQYF. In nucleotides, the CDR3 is TGTGCCAGCAGCCAAGAACTAGCGGTCCCCTACGAGCAGTACTTC.

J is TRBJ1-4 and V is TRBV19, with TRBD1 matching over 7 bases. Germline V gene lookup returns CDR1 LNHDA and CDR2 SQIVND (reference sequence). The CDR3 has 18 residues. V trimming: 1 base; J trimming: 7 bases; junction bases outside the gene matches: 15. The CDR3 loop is CASSIGGTALPSGEKLFF. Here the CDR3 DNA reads TGTGCCAGTAGTATAGGCGGGACAGCCCTCCCCTCGGGTGAAAAACTGTTTTTT.

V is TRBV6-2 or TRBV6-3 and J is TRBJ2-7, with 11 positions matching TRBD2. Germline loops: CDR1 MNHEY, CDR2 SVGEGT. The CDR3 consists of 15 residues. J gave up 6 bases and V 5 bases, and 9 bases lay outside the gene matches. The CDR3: CASSDDLAGGSEQYF. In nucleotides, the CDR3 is TGTGCCAGCAGTGACGATCTAGCGGGAGGATCCGAGCAGTACTTC.

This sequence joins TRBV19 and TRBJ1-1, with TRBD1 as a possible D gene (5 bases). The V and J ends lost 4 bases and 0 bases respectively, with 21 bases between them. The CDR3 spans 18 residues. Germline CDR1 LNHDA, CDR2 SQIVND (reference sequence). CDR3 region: CASSNSGTWGMVNTEAFF. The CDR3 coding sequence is TGTGCCAGTAGTAATAGTGGTACCTGGGGCATGGTGAACACTGAAGCTTTCTTT.

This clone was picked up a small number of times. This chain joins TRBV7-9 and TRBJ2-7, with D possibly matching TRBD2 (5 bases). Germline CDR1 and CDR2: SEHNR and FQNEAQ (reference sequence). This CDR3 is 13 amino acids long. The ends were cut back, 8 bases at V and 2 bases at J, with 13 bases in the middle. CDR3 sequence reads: CASGGSGTYEQYF. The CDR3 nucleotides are TGTGCCAGCGGCGGTTCGGGGACCTACGAGCAGTACTTC.

CDR3 region: CASSQRRQNYGYTF. In DNA form, the CDR3 reads TGTGCCAGCAGCCAACGGAGACAGAATTATGGCTACACCTTC. V gene TRBV13 combines with J gene TRBJ1-2, with D possibly TRBD1 on 5 matching bases. V lost 5 bases, J lost 5 bases, and 15 bases lay in between. CDR1 and CDR2 (germline): PRHDT, FYEKMQ (reference sequence). This CDR3 contains 14 residues. Combining the CDR3 with reference TRBV13 and TRBJ1-2 gives the whole variable domain AAGVIQSPRHLIKEKRETATLKCYPIPRHDTVYWYQQGPGQDPQFLISFYEKMQSDKGSIPDRFSAQQFSDYHSELNMSSLELGDSALYFCASSQRRQNYGYTFGSGTRLTVV.

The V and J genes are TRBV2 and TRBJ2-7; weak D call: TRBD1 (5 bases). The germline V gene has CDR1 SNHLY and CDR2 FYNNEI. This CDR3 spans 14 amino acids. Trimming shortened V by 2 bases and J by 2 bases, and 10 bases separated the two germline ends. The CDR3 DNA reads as TGTGCCAGCAGTGAATCGACAGAGGCCTACGAGCAGTACTTC. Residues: CASSESTEAYEQYF.

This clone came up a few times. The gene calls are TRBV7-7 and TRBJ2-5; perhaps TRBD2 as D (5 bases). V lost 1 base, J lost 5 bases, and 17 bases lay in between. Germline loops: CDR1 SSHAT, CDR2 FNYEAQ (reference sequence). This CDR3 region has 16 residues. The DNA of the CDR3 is TGTGCCAGCAGCTTAGTTTCCCCCCCCAGGAGGGAGACCCAGTACTTC. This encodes CASSLVSPPRRETQYF.

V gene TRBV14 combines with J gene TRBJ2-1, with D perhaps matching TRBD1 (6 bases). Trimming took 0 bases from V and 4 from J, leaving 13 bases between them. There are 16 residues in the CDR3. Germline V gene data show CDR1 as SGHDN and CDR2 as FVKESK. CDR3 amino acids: CASSQEGRGPYNEQFF. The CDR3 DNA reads TGTGCCAGCAGCCAAGAGGGCAGGGGACCGTACAATGAGCAGTTCTTC. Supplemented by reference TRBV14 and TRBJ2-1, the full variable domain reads EAGVTQFPSHSVIEKGQTVTLRCDPISGHDNLYWYRRVMGKEIKFLLHFVKESKQDESGMPNNRFLAERTGGTYSTLKVQPAELEDSGVYFCASSQEGRGPYNEQFFGPGTRLTVL.

The CDR3 is CASSSQGLSNQPQHF. Written as DNA, the CDR3 is TGTGCCAGCAGTTCCCAGGGACTTAGCAATCAGCCCCAGCATTTT. The rearrangement links TRBV6-5 to TRBJ1-5; a weak D match, TRBD1 (5 bases). The CDR3 is 15 amino acids. V shed 4 bases and J shed 0 bases, with 10 bases lying between them. Germline lookup yields CDR1 MNHEY and CDR2 SVGAGI.

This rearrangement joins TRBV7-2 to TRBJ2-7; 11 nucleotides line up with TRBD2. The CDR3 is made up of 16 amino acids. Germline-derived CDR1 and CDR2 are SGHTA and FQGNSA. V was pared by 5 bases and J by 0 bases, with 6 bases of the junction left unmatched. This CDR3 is CASSPAGTSGSYEQYF. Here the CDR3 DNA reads TGTGCCAGCAGCCCCGCCGGGACTAGCGGCTCCTACGAGCAGTACTTC.

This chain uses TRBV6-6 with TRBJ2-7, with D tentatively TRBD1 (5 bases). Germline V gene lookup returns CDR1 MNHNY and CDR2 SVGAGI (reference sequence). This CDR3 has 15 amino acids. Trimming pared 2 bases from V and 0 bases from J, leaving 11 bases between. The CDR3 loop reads CASSYTRDSSYEQYF. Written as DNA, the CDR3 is TGTGCCAGCAGTTACACACGCGACAGCTCCTACGAGCAGTACTTC.